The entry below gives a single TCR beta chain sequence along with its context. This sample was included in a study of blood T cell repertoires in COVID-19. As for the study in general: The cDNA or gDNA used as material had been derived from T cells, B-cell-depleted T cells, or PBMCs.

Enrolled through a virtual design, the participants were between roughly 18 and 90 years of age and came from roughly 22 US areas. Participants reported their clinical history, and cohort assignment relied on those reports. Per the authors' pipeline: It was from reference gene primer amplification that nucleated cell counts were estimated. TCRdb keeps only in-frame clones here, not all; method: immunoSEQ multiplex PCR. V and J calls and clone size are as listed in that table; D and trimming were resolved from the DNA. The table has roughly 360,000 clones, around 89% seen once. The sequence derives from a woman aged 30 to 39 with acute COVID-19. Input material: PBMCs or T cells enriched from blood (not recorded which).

The CDR3 coding sequence is TGTGCCAGCAGCTTAGGGACAGGGGATAGAAATACGCAGTATTTT. It encodes CASSLGTGDRNTQYF. This chain connects TRBV7-9 to TRBJ2-3; 9 bases are a match to TRBD1. Germline V gene data show CDR1 as SEHNR and CDR2 as FQNEAQ (reference sequence). The V segment lost 1 base and the J segment 7 bases; nucleotides outside the gene matches: 6. The CDR3 is 15 amino acids. Full variable domain (missing parts from reference TRBV7-9 and TRBJ2-3): DTGVSQNPRHKITKRGQNVTFRCDPISEHNRLYWYRQTLGQGPEFLTYFQNEAQLEKSRLLSDRFSAERPKGSFSTLEIQRTEQGDSAMYLCASSLGTGDRNTQYFGPGTRLTVL.